This TCR beta chain was retrieved from a study of blood T cell repertoires in COVID-19. As processed by the authors: Estimation of nucleated cell counts was performed using reference gene primer amplification. The protocol was immunoSEQ multiplex PCR, while the TCRdb copy is restricted to in-frame clones and leaves out a portion. V, J and clone size were drawn from that table, and D and trimming were deduced from the DNA. Here the sample spans over 300,000 clones, approximately 91% being singletons. CDR3 length: 15 residues. Per the germline V gene, CDR1 is SGHTA and CDR2 is FQGTGA. The V end was cut by 3 bases, the J end by 0 bases, with 12 bases between. The participants were between roughly 18 and 100 years old and came from about two dozen US areas. Participants were placed into cohorts based on the clinical history they reported.

The receptor comes from a woman between 40 and 50 years old who had recovered from COVID-19. The V and J genes are TRBV7-3 and TRBJ2-7; D not certain. Sequenced input: PBMCs or T cells enriched from blood (not recorded which). The CDR3 is CASSFRGGSSYEQYF. The CDR3 DNA sequence: TGTGCCAGCAGCTTTCGCGGCGGCAGCTCCTACGAGCAGTACTTC.